The present T cell receptor (beta chain) was sequenced within a study of OX40 agonist ivuxolimab in advanced cancers. Study-level background: The costimulatory receptor OX40 (CD134) was targeted by ivuxolimab, a fully human IgG2 agonistic monoclonal antibody. Intravenous ivuxolimab was administered to patients every 2 weeks at six dose levels: 0.01, 0.1, 0.3, 1.5, 3 and 10 mg/kg. Among the roughly 52 dose-escalation patients, around 19 had hepatocellular carcinoma, around 15 melanoma, 9 renal cell carcinoma and 9 head and neck cancer. The dose-escalation cohort was approximately 83% male with a mean age of 60 years, ranging from 23 to 79. Prior anti-PD-1, anti-PD-L1 or anti-CTLA-4 therapy was permitted, and approximately 40% of dose-escalation patients had received checkpoint inhibitors. Partial responses occurred in three dose-escalation patients, of whom one had hepatocellular carcinoma and two had cutaneous melanoma. Peripheral TCRbeta sequencing aimed to test whether ivuxolimab altered TCR sequence diversity and caused clonal T-cell expansion. The monotherapy dose-escalation portion (N ≈ 56 patients) of the phase I ivuxolimab trial is reported in the paper. The investigation overall reported the following: In the 0.1-3.0 mg/kg groups, partial responders were among the patients with the lowest normalized peripheral clonal expansion, particularly in CD8+ T cells. The antigen specificity of the peripheral T cells that underwent clonal expansion was not determined. At doses of 0.1 to 3.0 mg/kg, clonal expansion of both CD4+ and CD8+ blood T cells was observed from baseline to week 6. Low levels of normalized T-cell clonal expansion were also shown by some nonresponding patients. After ivuxolimab, CD8+ T cells had more expanded clones than CD4+ T cells on average.

The trial excluded patients who had a history of autoimmune disease or were on systemic immunosuppression. In every dose cohort, peripheral blood was drawn for TCR sequencing at baseline, cycle 4 day 1, and cycle 7 day 1. The samples were drawn from a first-in-human, open-label, multicenter phase I dose-escalation trial of ivuxolimab. Adults with locally advanced or metastatic head and neck squamous cell, hepatocellular, melanoma or renal cell carcinoma were enrolled in the trial. CD4+ and CD8+ T cells were sorted separately from peripheral blood before TCR sequencing. From its cysteine to its phenylalanine, the CDR3 spans 19 amino acids. Left in the record is the CDR3 DNA by itself, 57 bases read in frame from the first base. Trimming accounts for 5 bases at V and 0 bases at J, while the number of junction bases matched to no gene is 12. The germline V gene (reference sequence) provides CDR1 SEHNR and CDR2 FQNEAQ.

To sequence the TCRbeta CDR3 region, genomic DNA was isolated from the sorted cells. The immunoSEQ Assay was used for sequencing of TCRbeta CDR3 regions. Held by TCRdb, this immuneACCESS table contains in-frame sequences only and omits some clones. Under half of the omission traces to an unresolved V gene where checked; the cause of the rest is unknown. The sample table records 95,000 to 150,000 clones; over 85% of these occur just once. The ten biggest clones cover approximately 0.15% of the sample. In the case of this clone: What antigen it recognizes has not been identified. Base qualities are not provided; no much larger clone lies one nucleotide away.

The rearranged chain carries TRBV7-9 and TRBJ1-5, with 11 junctional bases fitting TRBD1. The sequence came from an adult with an advanced solid tumor such as melanoma, head and neck, liver or kidney cancer. Specimen: CD4+ or CD8+ T cells sorted from blood, collected in a trial of the OX40 agonist ivuxolimab. The DNA is TGTGCCAGCAGCCCAGCCCCAGGGACAGGGGGGTATAGCAATCAGCCCCAGCATTTT. Protein translation: CASSPAPGTGGYSNQPQHF.